One and the same sample provided the 19 T cell receptor beta chains below, sequenced in a study of blood T cell repertoires in COVID-19. Libraries were prepared by immunoSEQ multiplex PCR; TCRdb keeps only in-frame clonotypes and omits some of them. The sample lists 220,000 or so clones, 84% seen once, with 4.5% to 6% in the top ten. Sequenced sample: peripheral blood. All receptors derive from an older woman who had recovered from COVID-19.

In the case of this clone: This clone may be a read error of a much larger clone one base away. The J gene is TRBJ2-3, the V gene TRBV13; no firm D call. The CDR3 spans 11 residues. In germline, CDR1 is PRHDT, CDR2 FYEKMQ (reference sequence). V was shortened by 2 bases and J by 5 bases, with 2 bases between the two germline ends. The CDR3 reads CASSLQDTQYF. In DNA form, the CDR3 reads TGTGCCAGCAGCTTACAAGATACGCAGTATTTT.

J is TRBJ1-6 and V is TRBV5-5; D remains unclear. Trimming took 0 bases from V and 8 from J, leaving 9 bases between them. The CDR3 has 14 residues. Germline V gene sequence: CDR1 SGHKS, CDR2 YYEKEE (reference sequence). The CDR3 protein is CASSLDLRDSPLHF. The CDR3 DNA follows: TGTGCCAGCAGCTTGGACCTACGGGATTCACCCCTCCACTTT.

This chain connects TRBV10-3 to TRBJ2-3; TRBD1 aligns across 8 bases. Germline loops: CDR1 ENHRY, CDR2 SYGVKD. The trim removed 7 bases at V and 4 bases at J, leaving 1 base unmatched. The CDR3 extends over 12 amino acids. CDR3 amino acids: CAIKQGADTQYF. As DNA, the CDR3 is TGTGCCATCAAACAGGGGGCAGATACGCAGTATTTT.

The chain combines TRBV10-3 with TRBJ2-1; 9 nucleotides line up with TRBD2. The length of the CDR3 is 16 residues. Looked up from germline, CDR1 is ENHRY and CDR2 is SYGVKD. Losses at the gene ends were 2 bases for V and 3 bases for J; bases not matched to a gene: 5. The CDR3 sequence: CAISEAGGEYYNEQFF. The CDR3 DNA reads as TGTGCCATCAGTGAGGCGGGGGGGGAATACTACAATGAGCAGTTCTTC.

The rearrangement joins TRBV11-3 to TRBJ2-1, with D possibly matching TRBD1 (5 bases). CDR3 length: 16 amino acids. V lost 1 base to trimming and J lost 2 bases, with 12 bases between them. Germline V gene data show CDR1 as SGHNT and CDR2 as YENEEA. CDR3 DNA sequence: TGTGCCAGCAGCTTAGGTATCAGGGTGCCCTACAATGAGCAGTTCTTC. Translated: CASSLGIRVPYNEQFF.

This chain joins TRBV6-2 or TRBV6-3 and TRBJ2-1, with D perhaps matching TRBD2 (6 bases). CDR3 length: 16 residues. The V end was cut by 2 bases, the J end by 4 bases, with 15 bases between. Germline CDR1 reads MNHEY; CDR2 reads SVGEGT. The CDR3 nucleotides are TGTGCCAGCAGTTACGCATTCGATGCGGGGTACAATGAGCAGTTCTTC. It translates to CASSYAFDAGYNEQFF.

The chain recombines TRBV7-3 with TRBJ2-5; 9 bases map to TRBD2. The CDR3 loop spans 15 amino acids. Trimming took 1 base from V and 5 from J; bases not matched to a gene: 5. Germline V gene lookup returns CDR1 SGHTA and CDR2 FQGTGA. CDR3 protein: CASSLIAGAVETQYF. The CDR3 DNA reads as TGTGCCAGCAGCTTAATAGCGGGGGCGGTGGAGACCCAGTACTTC. The full variable domain, rest sourced from reference TRBV7-3 and TRBJ2-5, is GAGVSQTPSNKVTEKGKYVELRCDPISGHTALYWYRQSLGQGPEFLIYFQGTGAADDSGLPNDRFFAVRPEGSVSTLKIQRTERGDSAVYLCASSLIAGAVETQYFGPGTRLLVL.

The chain employs TRBV9 and TRBJ2-7; TRBD1 matches at 10 bases. The germline CDR1 and CDR2 sequences are SGDLS and YYNGEE. J was trimmed by 5 bases and V by 0 bases; bases with no gene match: 5. The CDR3 loop spans 15 amino acids. This CDR3 reads CASSVAGTGADEQYF. The CDR3 coding sequence is TGTGCCAGCAGCGTAGCTGGGACAGGGGCCGACGAGCAGTACTTC. The full variable domain, with the rest looked up from reference TRBV9 and TRBJ2-7, is DSGVTQTPKHLITATGQRVTLRCSPRSGDLSVYWYQQSLDQGLQFLIQYYNGEERAKGNILERFSAQQFPDLHSELNLSSLELGDSALYFCASSVAGTGADEQYFGPGTRLTVT.

The chain carries TRBV30 and TRBJ1-4; TRBD1 aligns across 7 bases. V dropped 1 base and J dropped 0; count of bases not matched to a gene: 5. The CDR3 is 16 residues long. CDR1 and CDR2 from the germline V gene are GTSNPN and SVGIG (reference sequence). CDR3 in DNA: TGTGCCTGGAGTGGGGACAGTCCTCCAACTAATGAAAAACTGTTTTTT. Its translation is CAWSGDSPPTNEKLFF.

The V gene is TRBV9, the J gene TRBJ2-5, with TRBD2 as a possible D gene (6 bases). The CDR3 consists of 16 residues. The V and J ends lost 0 bases and 5 bases respectively, with 17 bases between them. In germline, CDR1 is SGDLS, CDR2 YYNGEE. The CDR3 loop is CASSVGAGTHRETQYF. As DNA, the CDR3 is TGTGCCAGCAGCGTAGGCGCCGGGACTCACAGGGAGACCCAGTACTTC.

The V and J genes are TRBV7-8 and TRBJ1-2, with D possibly matching TRBD1 (5 bases). This CDR3 spans 14 amino acids. CDR1 is SGHVS, CDR2 FQNEAQ, per germline. V lost 1 base to trimming and J lost 8 bases, with 14 bases between them. In nucleotides, the CDR3 is TGTGCCAGCAGCTTAGTAGCGGGGGGTTGGGGCTACACCTTC. Protein: CASSLVAGGWGYTF.

The chain couples TRBV13 to TRBJ2-3, with 7 bases that match TRBD1. Germline CDR1 reads PRHDT; CDR2 reads FYEKMQ (reference sequence). V was pared by 2 bases and J by 8 bases, with 10 bases of the junction left unmatched. The CDR3 sequence is 15 residues long. This CDR3 reads CASSLLGGARGTQYF. CDR3 nucleotides: TGTGCCAGCAGCTTATTAGGGGGCGCACGGGGTACGCAGTATTTT. The whole variable domain, filled in from reference TRBV13 and TRBJ2-3, reads AAGVIQSPRHLIKEKRETATLKCYPIPRHDTVYWYQQGPGQDPQFLISFYEKMQSDKGSIPDRFSAQQFSDYHSELNMSSLELGDSALYFCASSLLGGARGTQYFGPGTRLTVL.

The chain employs TRBV10-3 and TRBJ1-2; a weak D match, TRBD1 (5 bases). The germline V gene has CDR1 ENHRY and CDR2 SYGVKD. This CDR3 is built from 12 residues. The V gene lost 4 bases and the J gene lost 6 bases, with 9 bases spanning the gap. As DNA, the CDR3 is TGTGCCATCAGTGTGGGGGGGGATGGCTACACCTTC. Translated, it gives CAISVGGDGYTF.

V and J are TRBV11-2 and TRBJ1-1, with D hard to call. Trimming cost V 2 bases and J 0 bases, with 13 bases left between them. Germline V lookup: CDR1 SGHAT, CDR2 FQNNGV. The CDR3 contains 16 residues. In DNA, the CDR3 is TGTGCCAGCAGCTTACGCGGGTTTCCTATGAACACTGAAGCTTTCTTT. Its translation is CASSLRGFPMNTEAFF. Full variable domain (missing parts from reference TRBV11-2 and TRBJ1-1): EAGVAQSPRYKIIEKRQSVAFWCNPISGHATLYWYQQILGQGPKLLIQFQNNGVVDDSQLPKDRFSAERLKGVDSTLKIQPAKLEDSAVYLCASSLRGFPMNTEAFFGQGTRLTVV.

The CDR3 region is CASSPRDRGKREETQYF. For the CDR3, the DNA is TGTGCCAGTAGTCCTCGGGACAGGGGAAAACGTGAAGAGACCCAGTACTTC. The chain recombines TRBV19 with TRBJ2-5, with TRBD1 matching over 10 bases. The CDR3 covers 17 residues. V lost 5 bases to trimming and J lost 3 bases; unmatched junction nucleotides: 12. Germline assignment: CDR1 LNHDA and CDR2 SQIVND (reference sequence).

This clone has only a few counts. This chain uses TRBV4-1 with TRBJ2-4; D may be TRBD1 (5 bases). V was trimmed by 1 base and J by 0 bases, leaving 13 bases between them. CDR1 is MGHRA and CDR2 is YSYEKL in the germline V gene. This CDR3 spans 17 amino acids. CDR3 residues: CASSQVPGQLAKNIQYF. The CDR3 DNA is TGCGCCAGCAGCCAAGTCCCAGGACAACTAGCCAAAAACATTCAGTACTTC.

The rearrangement uses TRBV7-9 and TRBJ2-7; 7 bases fit TRBD2. The V gene's germline CDR1 is SEHNR and CDR2 FQNEAQ (reference sequence). CDR3 length: 14 residues. V dropped 5 bases and J dropped 5; count of bases not matched to a gene: 9. CDR3 loop: CASSQGAAGDEQYF. The CDR3 nucleotides are TGTGCCAGCAGCCAAGGGGCGGCGGGGGACGAGCAGTACTTC.

V and J are TRBV6-5 and TRBJ2-7; D remains unclear. CDR1 is MNHEY, CDR2 SVGAGI, per germline. CDR3 size: 13 residues. Trimming stripped 3 bases from V and 0 bases from J, with 6 bases between. The CDR3 DNA is TGTGCCAGCAGTTATCAGGACTCCTACGAGCAGTACTTC. It encodes CASSYQDSYEQYF.

The chain has TRBV7-9 and TRBJ1-2; no reliable D call. V lost 7 bases and J 5 bases, leaving 11 bases between the germline ends. The CDR3 loop spans 12 amino acids. Per germline, CDR1 SEHNR and CDR2 FQNEAQ (reference sequence). DNA of the CDR3: TGTGCCAGCACCGCGGAATCTTATGGCTACACCTTC. Protein product: CASTAESYGYTF.